The rows below give T cell receptor beta chains drawn from one sample of a study of shared clonotypes between healthy human individuals. Repertoires were generated with immunoSEQ multiplex PCR, while TCRdb's copy carries only in-frame clones and drops some. Of 1,100,000 or so clones in the sample, 78% were seen once. Specimen: memory CD4+ T cells from PBMCs. These receptors were collected from a man between 18 and 29 years old in good health. Some clones in this sample may be carry-over from other donors' samples. Both conserved end residues are part of each CDR3. A D gene is named only where the DNA matches it firmly. For some rows the clone size is stated as once, few or many, or as a class when expanded; others skip it.

v_gene: TRBV5-4; d_gene: .; j_gene: TRBJ1-2; abundance: .; CDR3nt: TGTGCCAGCAGCTCAACAAGGGCGGGCTACACCTTC; CDR3aa: CASSSTRAGYTF
v_gene: TRBV6-5; d_gene: .; j_gene: TRBJ2-5; abundance: .; CDR3nt: TGTGCCAGCACCCGGTCGGGGGCAAGGCAGACCCAGTACTTC; CDR3aa: CASTRSGARQTQYF
v_gene: TRBV6-1; d_gene: .; j_gene: TRBJ2-5; abundance: many; CDR3nt: TGTGCCAGCAGTATCGGGCCTCAAGAGACCCAGTACTTC; CDR3aa: CASSIGPQETQYF
v_gene: TRBV25-1; d_gene: .; j_gene: TRBJ2-1; abundance: .; CDR3nt: TGTGCCAGCAGTGAAATAACTGGCCGCCTAGCGCAGTTCTTC; CDR3aa: CASSEITGRLAQFF
v_gene: TRBV7-9; d_gene: .; j_gene: TRBJ2-5; abundance: .; CDR3nt: TGTGCCAGCAGCACCACAAGGGAGACCCAGTACTTC; CDR3aa: CASSTTRETQYF
v_gene: TRBV7-3; d_gene: .; j_gene: TRBJ2-5; abundance: .; CDR3nt: TGTGCCAGCAGCCCCCCGGGCGGGCGTGTAGAGACCCAGTACTTC; CDR3aa: CASSPPGGRVETQYF
v_gene: TRBV29-1; d_gene: TRBD1; j_gene: TRBJ2-7; abundance: few; CDR3nt: TGCAGCGTTGAGGGGGCAGGGACAGAACCCTACGAGCAGTACTTC; CDR3aa: CSVEGAGTEPYEQYF
v_gene: TRBV5-1; d_gene: TRBD1; j_gene: TRBJ1-4; abundance: .; CDR3nt: TGCGCCAGCAGCCGCAGACAGGGGGCCGGGAATGAAAAACTGTTTTTT; CDR3aa: CASSRRQGAGNEKLFF
v_gene: TRBV7-2; d_gene: TRBD1; j_gene: TRBJ2-3; abundance: .; CDR3nt: TGTGCCAGCAGCCTGGACAGGTTCACAGATACGCAGTATTTT; CDR3aa: CASSLDRFTDTQYF
v_gene: TRBV6-5; d_gene: .; j_gene: TRBJ2-3; abundance: .; CDR3nt: TGTGCCAGCAGTTCCTACGGGTCCAGGGCAGATACGCAGTATTTT; CDR3aa: CASSSYGSRADTQYF
v_gene: TRBV9; d_gene: .; j_gene: TRBJ2-7; abundance: .; CDR3nt: TGTGCCAGCAGCCCCCAAATAGGATTAATTGGGCAGTACTTC; CDR3aa: CASSPQIGLIGQYF
v_gene: TRBV2; d_gene: TRBD1; j_gene: TRBJ2-4; abundance: .; CDR3nt: TGTGCCAGCAAAACGCAAGGGGACAGAGAAAACATTCAGTACTTC; CDR3aa: CASKTQGDRENIQYF
v_gene: TRBV19; d_gene: .; j_gene: TRBJ1-5; abundance: .; CDR3nt: TGTGCCAGTAGTATCGGCGCCAATCAGCCCCAGCATTTT; CDR3aa: CASSIGANQPQHF
v_gene: TRBV15; d_gene: TRBD2; j_gene: TRBJ2-3; abundance: .; CDR3nt: TGTGCCACCAGCAGACGATCGACTAGCGGGACCCACACAGATACGCAGTATTTT; CDR3aa: CATSRRSTSGTHTDTQYF
v_gene: TRBV7-9; d_gene: TRBD1; j_gene: TRBJ1-2; abundance: .; CDR3nt: TGTGCCAGCAGCTCTAACGCCCGGGGACAGGGAATTGGCTACACCTTC; CDR3aa: CASSSNARGQGIGYTF
v_gene: TRBV6-1; d_gene: TRBD1; j_gene: TRBJ2-7; abundance: .; CDR3nt: TGTGCCAGCAGTGAAATGGACAGGTCCTACGAGCAGTACTTC; CDR3aa: CASSEMDRSYEQYF
v_gene: TRBV7-8; d_gene: TRBD2; j_gene: TRBJ2-3; abundance: .; CDR3nt: TGTGCCAGCAGCTTGGGTAGCGGGACTAGCACAGATACGCAGTATTTT; CDR3aa: CASSLGSGTSTDTQYF
v_gene: TRBV28; d_gene: .; j_gene: TRBJ1-2; abundance: few; CDR3nt: TGTGCCAGCAGACCGACAGTCTGGGGCTACACCTTC; CDR3aa: CASRPTVWGYTF
v_gene: TRBV9; d_gene: .; j_gene: TRBJ2-3; abundance: .; CDR3nt: TGTGCCAGCAGCCAACAGCACGGTGATACGCAGTATTTT; CDR3aa: CASSQQHGDTQYF
v_gene: TRBV29-1; d_gene: .; j_gene: TRBJ2-5; abundance: once; CDR3nt: TGCAGCGCTACCGTCATTGGCAGGGGGACCCAGTACTTC; CDR3aa: CSATVIGRGTQYF
v_gene: TRBV7-2; d_gene: TRBD2; j_gene: TRBJ2-3; abundance: .; CDR3nt: TGTGCCAGCAGCGCTAGCGGGAGGGCCGGCGATACGCAGTATTTT; CDR3aa: CASSASGRAGDTQYF
v_gene: TRBV15; d_gene: .; j_gene: TRBJ1-2; abundance: .; CDR3nt: TGTGCCACCAGCAGAGTAAAAGGGGACTATGGCTACACCTTC; CDR3aa: CATSRVKGDYGYTF
v_gene: TRBV2; d_gene: .; j_gene: TRBJ1-1; abundance: .; CDR3nt: TGTGCCAGCATGAGGGGCCCGAACACTGAAGCTTTCTTT; CDR3aa: CASMRGPNTEAFF
v_gene: TRBV2; d_gene: .; j_gene: TRBJ1-1; abundance: .; CDR3nt: TGTGCCAGCAGTGAGTATTGGTCCCAGGTCGAAGCTTTCTTT; CDR3aa: CASSEYWSQVEAFF